This T cell receptor (beta chain) was sequenced in a study of T cells in Graves' hyperthyroidism and ophthalmopathy. Note on this clonotype: As yet, its antigen is unknown.

Whole-study findings and limits: Expanded thyroid clonotypes (above 0.001) were mostly also found in blood.

What was amplified from RNA transcripts were TCR beta CDR3 regions. During a first-round RT-PCR of the TCR CDR3, the HTBI primer set was used. TCRdb reprocessed the multiplex PCR reads with MiXCR, giving one entry per CDR3 protein. The profile covers about 590,000 distinct CDR3 sequences, with approximately 14% appearing a single time and 7.1% taken by the ten largest. The sequenced material came from blood. The receptor comes from a woman younger than 30 with Graves' ophthalmopathy.

CDR3 sequence (DNA): TGTGCCAGCTCACCCGGGCAGGTTCGGGGTGAAAAACTGTTTTTT. Encoded protein: CASSPGQVRGEKLFF. The chain uses TRBV18 and TRBJ1-4; D is unclear. Germline-derived CDR1 and CDR2 are KGHSH and LQKENI. This CDR3 is 15 amino acids long. V lost 3 bases and J 7 bases, leaving 15 bases between the germline ends.